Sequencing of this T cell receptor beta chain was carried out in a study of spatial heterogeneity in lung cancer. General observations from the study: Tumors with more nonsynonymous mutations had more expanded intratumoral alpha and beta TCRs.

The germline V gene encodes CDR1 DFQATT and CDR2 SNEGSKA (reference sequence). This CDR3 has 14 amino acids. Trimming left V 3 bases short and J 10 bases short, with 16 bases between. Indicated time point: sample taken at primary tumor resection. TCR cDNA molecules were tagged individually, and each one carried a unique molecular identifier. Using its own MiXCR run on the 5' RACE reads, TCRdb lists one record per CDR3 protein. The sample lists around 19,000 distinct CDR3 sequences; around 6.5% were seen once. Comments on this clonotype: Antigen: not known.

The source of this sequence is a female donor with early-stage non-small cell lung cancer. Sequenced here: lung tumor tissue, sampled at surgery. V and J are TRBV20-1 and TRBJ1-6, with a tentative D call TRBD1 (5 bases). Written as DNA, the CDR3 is TGCAGTGCTAGTGCGGGCCAGGGAGGGTCACCCCTCCACTTT. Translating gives CSASAGQGGSPLHF.